These T cell receptor beta chains were read from a single sample in a study of shared clonotypes between healthy human individuals. Measured with immunoSEQ multiplex PCR; TCRdb has only the in-frame clones, and not every one. The sample has approximately 2.5 million clones, approximately 93% seen once. Sequences were obtained from naive CD4+ T cells from PBMCs. The receptor set was obtained from a man between 18 and 29 years old in good health. Some clones in this sample may be carry-over from other donors' samples. CDR3s include the opening cysteine and the closing phenylalanine or tryptophan. Each record gives: V gene, D gene, J gene, clone size, CDR3 protein, CDR3 DNA. The D gene is left open where the match is weak. The listing skips clone size in some rows; elsewhere it reads once, few, many or a size class.

TRBV18	TRBD2	TRBJ2-1	-	CASSTLAGGRDEQFF	TGTGCCAGCTCCACACTAGCGGGAGGTAGGGATGAGCAGTTCTTC
TRBV5-1	-	TRBJ2-3	-	CASSLDLPRYTDTQYF	TGCGCCAGCAGCTTGGACCTTCCCCGATACACAGATACGCAGTATTTT
TRBV7-9	TRBD1	TRBJ1-3	-	CASSLAGAGGGNTIYF	TGTGCCAGCAGCTTAGCTGGGGCAGGGGGTGGAAACACCATATATTTT
TRBV13	-	TRBJ2-3	-	CASSPTSPDTQYF	TGTGCCAGCAGCCCCACTAGCCCAGATACGCAGTATTTT
TRBV11-2	-	TRBJ2-2	-	CASSQGTQTYTGELFF	TGTGCCAGCAGCCAAGGCACGCAGACTTACACCGGGGAGCTGTTTTTT
TRBV2	-	TRBJ2-7	-	CASSEGGVRHEQYF	TGTGCCAGCAGTGAAGGAGGGGTGCGCCACGAGCAGTACTTC
TRBV5-4	TRBD2	TRBJ2-7	-	CASSTRTSGSYEQYF	TGTGCCAGCAGCACCCGGACTAGCGGGTCATACGAGCAGTACTTC
TRBV18	-	TRBJ1-4	-	CASSPLQGEIEKLFF	TGTGCCAGCTCTCCCCTGCAGGGAGAGATTGAAAAACTGTTTTTT
TRBV29-1	-	TRBJ1-2	once	CSAEMDSENYGYTF	TGCAGCGCCGAAATGGACAGTGAAAACTATGGCTACACCTTC
TRBV6-1	TRBD1	TRBJ2-7	-	CAISDRESYEQYF	TGTGCCATATCGGACAGGGAAAGTTACGAGCAGTACTTC
TRBV6-1	-	TRBJ2-7	-	CANQRDGTYEQYF	TGTGCCAACCAACGGGACGGTACTTACGAGCAGTACTTC
TRBV19	-	TRBJ1-2	-	CASSIGGEFGYTF	TGTGCCAGTAGTATAGGTGGGGAATTCGGCTACACCTTC
TRBV19	-	TRBJ2-1	-	CASSWGAVGEQFF	TGTGCCAGTAGTTGGGGTGCGGTCGGTGAGCAGTTCTTC
TRBV18	TRBD1	TRBJ2-3	-	CASSQRQGNTDTQYF	TGTGCCAGCTCACAACGACAGGGAAACACAGATACGCAGTATTTT
TRBV5-1	TRBD2	TRBJ2-2	few	CASRAGVDTGELFF	TGCGCCAGCCGAGCGGGAGTCGACACCGGGGAGCTGTTTTTT